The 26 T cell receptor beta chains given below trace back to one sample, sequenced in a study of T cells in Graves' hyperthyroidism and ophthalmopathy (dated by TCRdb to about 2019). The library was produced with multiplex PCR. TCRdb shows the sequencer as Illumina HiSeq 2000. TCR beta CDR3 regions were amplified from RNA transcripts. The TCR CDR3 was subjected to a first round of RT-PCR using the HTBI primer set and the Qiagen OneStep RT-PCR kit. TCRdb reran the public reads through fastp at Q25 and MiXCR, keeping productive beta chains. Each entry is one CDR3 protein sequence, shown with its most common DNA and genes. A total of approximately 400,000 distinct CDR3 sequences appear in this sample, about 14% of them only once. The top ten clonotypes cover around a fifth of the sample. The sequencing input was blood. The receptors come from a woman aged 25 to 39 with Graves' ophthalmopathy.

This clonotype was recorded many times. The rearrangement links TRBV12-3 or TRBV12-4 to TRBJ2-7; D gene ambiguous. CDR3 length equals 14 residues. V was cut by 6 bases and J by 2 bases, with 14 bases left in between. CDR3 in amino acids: CASSQRTAAYEQYF. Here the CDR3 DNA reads TGTGCCAGCAGCCAAAGGACCGCAGCCTACGAGCAGTACTTC.

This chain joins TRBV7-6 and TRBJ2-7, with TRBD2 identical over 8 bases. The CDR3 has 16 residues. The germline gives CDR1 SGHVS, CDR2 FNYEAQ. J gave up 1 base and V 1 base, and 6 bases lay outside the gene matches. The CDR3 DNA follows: TGTGCCAGCAGCTTAGAAGGCGGGGGGCTTTCCTACGAGCAGTACTTC. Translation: CASSLEGGGLSYEQYF.

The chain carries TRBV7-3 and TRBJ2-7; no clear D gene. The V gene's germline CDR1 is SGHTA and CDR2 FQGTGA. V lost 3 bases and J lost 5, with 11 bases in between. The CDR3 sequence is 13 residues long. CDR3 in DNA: TGTGCCAGCAGCTTTAGTATCGGCGACGAGCAGTACTTC. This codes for CASSFSIGDEQYF. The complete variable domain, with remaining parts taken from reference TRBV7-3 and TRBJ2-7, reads GAGVSQTPSNKVTEKGKYVELRCDPISGHTALYWYRQSLGQGPEFLIYFQGTGAADDSGLPNDRFFAVRPEGSVSTLKIQRTERGDSAVYLCASSFSIGDEQYFGPGTRLTVT.

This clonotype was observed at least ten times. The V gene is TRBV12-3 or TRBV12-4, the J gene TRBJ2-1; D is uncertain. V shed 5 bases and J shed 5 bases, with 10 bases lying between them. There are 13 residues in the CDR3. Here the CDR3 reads CASSPLGDNEQFF. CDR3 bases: TGTGCCAGCAGTCCCCTCGGAGACAATGAGCAGTTCTTC.

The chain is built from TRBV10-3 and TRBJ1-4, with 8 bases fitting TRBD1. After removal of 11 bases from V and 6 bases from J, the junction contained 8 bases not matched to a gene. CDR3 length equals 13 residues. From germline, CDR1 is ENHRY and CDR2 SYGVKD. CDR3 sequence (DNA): TGTGCCTCAAACACAGGGGGGTATGAAAAACTGTTTTTT. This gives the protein CASNTGGYEKLFF.

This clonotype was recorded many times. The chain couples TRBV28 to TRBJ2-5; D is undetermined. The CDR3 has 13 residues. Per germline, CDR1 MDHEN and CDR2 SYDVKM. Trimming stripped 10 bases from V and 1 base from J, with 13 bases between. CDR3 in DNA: TGTGCCACCTCCTTGCCAGCCCAAGAGACCCAGTACTTC. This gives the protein CATSLPAQETQYF.

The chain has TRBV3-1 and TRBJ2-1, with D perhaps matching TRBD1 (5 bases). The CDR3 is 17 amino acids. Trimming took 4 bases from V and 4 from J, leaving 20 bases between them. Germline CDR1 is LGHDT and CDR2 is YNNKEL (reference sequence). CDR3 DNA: TGTGCCAGCAGCCTCGATAAAGGGGCTATTGGGTACAATGAGCAGTTCTTC. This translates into CASSLDKGAIGYNEQFF.

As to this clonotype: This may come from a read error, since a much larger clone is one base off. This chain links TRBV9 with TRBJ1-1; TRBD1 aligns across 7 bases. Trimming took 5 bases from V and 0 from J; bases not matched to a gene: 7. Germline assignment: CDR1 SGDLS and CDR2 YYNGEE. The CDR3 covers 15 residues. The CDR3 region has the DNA TGTGCCAGCAGTCCGAAGACAGGGCTGAACACTGAAGCTTTCTTT. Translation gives CASSPKTGLNTEAFF.

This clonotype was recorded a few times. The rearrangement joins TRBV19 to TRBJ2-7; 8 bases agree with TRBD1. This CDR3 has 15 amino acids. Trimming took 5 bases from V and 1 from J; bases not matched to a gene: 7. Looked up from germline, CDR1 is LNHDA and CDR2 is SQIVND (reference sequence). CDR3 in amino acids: CASSSGTGASYEQYF. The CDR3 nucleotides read TGTGCCAGTAGTTCTGGGACAGGCGCTTCCTACGAGCAGTACTTC.

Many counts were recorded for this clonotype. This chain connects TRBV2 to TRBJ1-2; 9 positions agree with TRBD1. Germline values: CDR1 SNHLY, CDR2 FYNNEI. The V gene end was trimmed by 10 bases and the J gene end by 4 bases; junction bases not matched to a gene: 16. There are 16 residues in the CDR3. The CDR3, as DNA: TGTGCCATAATCGGTAGAGGGACAGGGAAAACCTATGGCTACACCTTC. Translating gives CAIIGRGTGKTYGYTF.

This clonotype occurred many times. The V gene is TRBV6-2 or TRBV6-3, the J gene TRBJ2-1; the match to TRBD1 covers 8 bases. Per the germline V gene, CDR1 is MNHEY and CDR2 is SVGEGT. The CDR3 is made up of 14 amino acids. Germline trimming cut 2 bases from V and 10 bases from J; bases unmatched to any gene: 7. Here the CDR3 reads CASSYSRGQGEQFF. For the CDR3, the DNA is TGTGCCAGCAGTTACAGCAGGGGGCAGGGGGAGCAGTTCTTC.

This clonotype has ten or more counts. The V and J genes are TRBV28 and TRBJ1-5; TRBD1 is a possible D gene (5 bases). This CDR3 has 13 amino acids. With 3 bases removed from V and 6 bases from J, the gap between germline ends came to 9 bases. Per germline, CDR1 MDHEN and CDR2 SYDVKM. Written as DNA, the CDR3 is TGTGCCAGCAGTTTGGGGCAGCGTCAGCCCCAGCATTTT. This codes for CASSLGQRQPQHF.

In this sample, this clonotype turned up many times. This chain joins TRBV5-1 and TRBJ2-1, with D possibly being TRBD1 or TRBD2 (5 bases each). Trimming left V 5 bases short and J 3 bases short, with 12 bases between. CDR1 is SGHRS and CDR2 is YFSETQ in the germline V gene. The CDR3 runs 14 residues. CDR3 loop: CASRRDQSYNEQFF. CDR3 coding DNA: TGCGCCAGCAGACGGGACCAGAGCTACAATGAGCAGTTCTTC.

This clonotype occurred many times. The CDR3 coding sequence is TGTGCCAGCAGTTTGGGCAGAACTAGCCAAAACATTCAGTACTTC. Translation: CASSLGRTSQNIQYF. The V gene is TRBV27, the J gene TRBJ2-4, with a possible D match to TRBD2 (6 bases). This CDR3 has 15 amino acids. CDR1 and CDR2 from the germline V gene are MNHEY and SMNVEV (reference sequence). Trimming shortened V by 3 bases and J by 5 bases, and 14 bases separated the two germline ends.

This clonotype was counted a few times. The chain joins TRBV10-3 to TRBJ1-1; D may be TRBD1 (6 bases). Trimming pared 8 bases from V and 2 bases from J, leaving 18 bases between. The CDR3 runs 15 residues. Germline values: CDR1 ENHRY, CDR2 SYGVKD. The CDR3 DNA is TGTGCCATCGCAGCGGGCAGGGGCCATAACACTGAAGCTTTCTTT. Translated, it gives CAIAAGRGHNTEAFF.

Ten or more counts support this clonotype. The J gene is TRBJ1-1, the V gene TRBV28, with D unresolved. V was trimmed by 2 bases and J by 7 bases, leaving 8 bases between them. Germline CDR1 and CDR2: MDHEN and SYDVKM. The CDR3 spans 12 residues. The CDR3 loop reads CASSLSGIEAFF. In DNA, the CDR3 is TGTGCCAGCAGTTTAAGTGGCATTGAAGCTTTCTTT. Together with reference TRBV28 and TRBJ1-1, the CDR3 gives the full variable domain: DVKVTQSSRYLVKRTGEKVFLECVQDMDHENMFWYRQDPGLGLRLIYFSYDVKMKEKGDIPEGYSVSREKKERFSLILESASTNQTSMYLCASSLSGIEAFFGQGTRLTVV.

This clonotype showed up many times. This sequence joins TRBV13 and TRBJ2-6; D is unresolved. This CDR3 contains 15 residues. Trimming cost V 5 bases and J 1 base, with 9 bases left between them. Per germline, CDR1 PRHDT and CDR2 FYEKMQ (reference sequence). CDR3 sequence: CASSGIESGANVLTF. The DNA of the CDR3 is TGTGCCAGCAGCGGCATCGAATCTGGGGCCAACGTCCTGACTTTC.

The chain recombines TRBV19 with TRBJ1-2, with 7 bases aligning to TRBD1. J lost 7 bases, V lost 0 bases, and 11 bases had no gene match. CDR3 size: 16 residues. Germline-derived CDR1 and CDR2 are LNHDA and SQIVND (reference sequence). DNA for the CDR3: TGTGCCAGTAGTATAGATCGCGAAGGGGGCGCGTCTGGCTACACCTTC. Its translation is CASSIDREGGASGYTF.

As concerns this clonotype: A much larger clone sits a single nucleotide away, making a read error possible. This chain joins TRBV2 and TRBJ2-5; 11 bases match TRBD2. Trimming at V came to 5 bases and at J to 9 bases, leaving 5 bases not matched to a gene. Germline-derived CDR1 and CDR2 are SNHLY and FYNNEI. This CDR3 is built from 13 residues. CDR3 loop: CASSTGLAEAQYF. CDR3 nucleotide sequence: TGTGCCAGCAGTACGGGACTAGCGGAGGCCCAGTACTTC.

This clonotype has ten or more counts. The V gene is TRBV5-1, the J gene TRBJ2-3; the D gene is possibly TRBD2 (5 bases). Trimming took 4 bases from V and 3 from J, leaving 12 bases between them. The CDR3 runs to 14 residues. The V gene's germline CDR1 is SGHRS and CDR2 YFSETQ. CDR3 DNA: TGCGCCAGCAGCCCGGGGATGGGTACAGATACGCAGTATTTT. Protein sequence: CASSPGMGTDTQYF.

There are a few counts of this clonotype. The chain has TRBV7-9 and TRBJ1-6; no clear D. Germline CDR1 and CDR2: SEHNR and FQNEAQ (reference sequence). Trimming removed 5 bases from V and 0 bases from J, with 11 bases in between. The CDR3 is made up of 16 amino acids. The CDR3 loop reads CASSQTRSSYNSPLHF. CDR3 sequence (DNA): TGTGCCAGCAGCCAGACAAGGAGCTCCTATAATTCACCCCTCCACTTT.

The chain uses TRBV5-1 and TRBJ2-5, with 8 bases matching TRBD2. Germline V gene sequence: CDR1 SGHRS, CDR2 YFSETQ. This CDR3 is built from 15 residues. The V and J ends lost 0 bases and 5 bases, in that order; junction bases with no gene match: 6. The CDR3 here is CASSLAAGVGETQYF. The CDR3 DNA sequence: TGCGCCAGCAGCTTGGCAGCGGGAGTTGGTGAGACCCAGTACTTC.

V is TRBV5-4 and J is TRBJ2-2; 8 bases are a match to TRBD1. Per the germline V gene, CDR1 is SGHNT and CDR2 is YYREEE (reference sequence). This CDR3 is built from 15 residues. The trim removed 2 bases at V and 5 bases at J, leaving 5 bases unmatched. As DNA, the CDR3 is TGTGCCAGCAGCTTAGGACAGGGCCTGACCGGGGAGCTGTTTTTT. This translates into CASSLGQGLTGELFF. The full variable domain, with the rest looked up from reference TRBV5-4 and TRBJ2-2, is ETGVTQSPTHLIKTRGQQVTLRCSSQSGHNTVSWYQQALGQGPQFIFQYYREEENGRGNFPPRFSGLQFPNYSSELNVNALELDDSALYLCASSLGQGLTGELFFGEGSRLTVL.

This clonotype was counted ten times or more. The CDR3 protein is CASGGGLSSYNEQFF. The CDR3, as DNA: TGTGCCAGCGGCGGGGGACTGAGCTCCTACAATGAGCAGTTCTTC. This chain connects TRBV28 to TRBJ2-1, with TRBD2 matching over 7 bases. V was clipped by 8 bases and J by 0 bases; unmatched bases: 7. The CDR3 has 15 amino acids. Germline V lookup: CDR1 MDHEN, CDR2 SYDVKM.

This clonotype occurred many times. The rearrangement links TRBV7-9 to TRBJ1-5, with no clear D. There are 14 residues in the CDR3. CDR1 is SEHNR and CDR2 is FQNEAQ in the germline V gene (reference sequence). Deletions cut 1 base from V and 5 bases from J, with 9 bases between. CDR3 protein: CASSLGSVDQPQHF. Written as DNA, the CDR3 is TGTGCCAGCAGCTTAGGATCGGTGGATCAGCCCCAGCATTTT.

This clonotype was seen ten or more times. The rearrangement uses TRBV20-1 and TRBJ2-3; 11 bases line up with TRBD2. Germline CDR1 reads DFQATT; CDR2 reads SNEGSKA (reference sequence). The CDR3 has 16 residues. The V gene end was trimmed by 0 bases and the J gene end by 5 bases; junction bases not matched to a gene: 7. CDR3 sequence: CSARDHSGGAGDTQYF. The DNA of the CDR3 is TGCAGTGCTAGAGACCATAGCGGGGGGGCGGGAGATACGCAGTATTTT.